These 24 T cell receptor beta chains were all obtained from the same sample, sequenced in a study of shared clonotypes between healthy human individuals. Clones were sequenced by immunoSEQ multiplex PCR, and TCRdb holds only the in-frame ones, with some missing. The sample consists of about 1 million clones, 65% to 80% of them appearing once. The sample taken for sequencing was memory CD4+ T cells sorted from blood. Stated subset: CD45RA-negative fraction. The receptors shown here come from a man aged 18 to 35 in good health.

This chain connects TRBV29-1 to TRBJ2-3; D remains unclear. This CDR3 contains 18 residues. CDR1 and CDR2 (germline): SQVTM, ANQGSEA. V lost 4 bases, J lost 0 bases, and 23 bases lay in between. CDR3 bases: TGCAGCGTTGTAACGCCGACGGGCCGTCGCTATAGCACAGATACGCAGTATTTT. Its protein is CSVVTPTGRRYSTDTQYF.

The chain carries TRBV6-1 and TRBJ2-1, with 9 bases matching TRBD1. The V and J ends lost 6 bases and 7 bases, in that order; junction bases with no gene match: 7. Germline values: CDR1 MNHNS, CDR2 SASEGT. CDR3 size: 14 residues. For the CDR3, the DNA is TGTGCCAGCAGGTTCGACAGGGGGTGGAATGAGCAGTTCTTC. Its translation is CASRFDRGWNEQFF.

This clone was detected a few times. The chain is built from TRBV29-1 and TRBJ2-7; D is undetermined. This CDR3 comprises 13 residues. Trimming took 4 bases from V and 2 from J, leaving 12 bases between them. Germline loops: CDR1 SQVTM, CDR2 ANQGSEA. The CDR3 loop reads CSVGLGNAYEQYF. The CDR3 region has the DNA TGCAGCGTTGGGCTAGGGAATGCCTACGAGCAGTACTTC.

CDR3 amino acids: CASSLNGLGQPQHF. The DNA for the CDR3 is TGTGCCAGCAGTTTGAACGGGCTCGGTCAGCCCCAGCATTTT. The gene calls are TRBV28 and TRBJ1-5; D remains ambiguous. This CDR3 spans 14 amino acids. CDR1 is MDHEN and CDR2 is SYDVKM in the germline V gene. V was cut by 3 bases and J by 6 bases, with 12 bases left in between.

This clone was detected only a few times. V usage is TRBV5-6 and J usage is TRBJ1-3; no clear D gene. The CDR3 runs 15 residues. Germline V lookup: CDR1 SGHDT, CDR2 YYEEEE. Trimming pared 0 bases from V and 4 bases from J, leaving 11 bases between. Here the CDR3 reads CASSLVSNRGNTIYF. As DNA, the CDR3 is TGTGCCAGCAGCTTGGTATCGAATCGAGGAAACACCATATATTTT. The full variable domain, completed using reference TRBV5-6 and TRBJ1-3, is DAGVTQSPTHLIKTRGQQVTLRCSPKSGHDTVSWYQQALGQGPQFIFQYYEEEERQRGNFPDRFSGHQFPNYSSELNVNALLLGDSALYLCASSLVSNRGNTIYFGEGSWLTVV.

The chain is built from TRBV5-6 and TRBJ1-6; perhaps TRBD1 as D (5 bases). Germline V gene data show CDR1 as SGHDT and CDR2 as YYEEEE. CDR3 length: 14 residues. Trimming cost V 4 bases and J 7 bases, with 12 bases left between them. The DNA for the CDR3 is TGTGCCAGCAGCGGGGGACTTAGAAATTCACCCCTCCACTTT. This gives the protein CASSGGLRNSPLHF.

The chain is built from TRBV5-6 and TRBJ2-1; maybe TRBD2 (7 bases). The CDR3 sequence is 15 residues long. Germline assignment: CDR1 SGHDT and CDR2 YYEEEE. V was cut by 6 bases and J by 5 bases, with 18 bases left in between. The CDR3 protein is CASNRGGGRNNEQFF. The CDR3, as DNA: TGTGCCAGCAACCGCGGGGGCGGTAGGAACAATGAGCAGTTCTTC. Supplemented by reference TRBV5-6 and TRBJ2-1, the full variable domain reads DAGVTQSPTHLIKTRGQQVTLRCSPKSGHDTVSWYQQALGQGPQFIFQYYEEEERQRGNFPDRFSGHQFPNYSSELNVNALLLGDSALYLCASNRGGGRNNEQFFGPGTRLTVL.

The V gene is TRBV7-2, the J gene TRBJ2-1; D possibly corresponds to TRBD2 (6 bases). Trimming took off 1 base at V and 4 bases at J, with 11 bases between the two ends. The CDR3 has 15 amino acids. In germline, CDR1 is SGHTA, CDR2 FQGNSA. The CDR3 reads CASSLVGGIYNEQFF. CDR3 bases: TGTGCCAGCAGCTTAGTTGGCGGGATTTACAATGAGCAGTTCTTC.

This clone was detected only once. This chain uses TRBV7-9 with TRBJ1-3; D is unclear. The V end lost 1 base, the J end lost 4 bases, and 5 bases lay between the germline ends. Germline CDR1 SEHNR, CDR2 FQNEAQ (reference sequence). CDR3 length: 13 amino acids. CDR3 nucleotide sequence: TGTGCCAGCAGCTTAGGAGTCGGAAACACCATATATTTT. It yields the protein CASSLGVGNTIYF.

Of note for this clone: This clone may be a read error of a much larger clone one base away. V and J are TRBV11-3 and TRBJ2-3, with unresolved D. The germline gives CDR1 SGHNT, CDR2 YENEEA. V lost 4 bases to trimming and J lost 1 base, with 3 bases between them. The CDR3 covers 12 residues. The CDR3 coding sequence is TGTGCCAGCAGCTCCGGCACAGATACGCAGTATTTT. It specifies CASSSGTDTQYF.

This chain joins TRBV28 and TRBJ2-7; 9 bases match TRBD1. The CDR3 sequence is 15 residues long. The J segment lost 3 bases and the V segment lost 2 bases, leaving 5 bases of the junction unmatched. The germline V gene has CDR1 MDHEN and CDR2 SYDVKM. The CDR3 here is CASSLVGTGLYEQYF. The CDR3 DNA follows: TGTGCCAGCAGTTTAGTAGGGACAGGGCTCTACGAGCAGTACTTC.

There are many counts of this clone. This chain connects TRBV6-5 to TRBJ2-7, with no clear D. Germline V gene lookup returns CDR1 MNHEY and CDR2 SVGAGI. Between the trimmed V and J ends, which lost 6 bases and 7 bases, there was a span of 16 bases. This CDR3 has 13 residues. The CDR3 loop is CASRSTLGYEQYF. In DNA form, the CDR3 reads TGTGCCAGCAGATCTACCCTTGGATATGAGCAGTACTTC.

As to this clone: Additional DNA sequences in this sample encode the identical CDR3. The CDR3 protein is CASSPVGQETQYF. In DNA form, the CDR3 reads TGTGCCAGCTCACCAGTAGGCCAAGAGACCCAGTACTTC. The J gene is TRBJ2-5, the V gene TRBV18, with D unclear. The germline gives CDR1 KGHSH, CDR2 LQKENI. The CDR3 spans 13 residues. V gave up 2 bases and J gave up 1 base, with 5 bases separating them.

This chain joins TRBV7-9 and TRBJ1-5; D ambiguous. Deletions cut 1 base from V and 5 bases from J, with 6 bases between. The CDR3 has 13 amino acids. Per germline, CDR1 SEHNR and CDR2 FQNEAQ (reference sequence). The CDR3 DNA is TGTGCCAGCAGCTTAGACCTCCATCAGCCCCAGCATTTT. Residues: CASSLDLHQPQHF.

V usage is TRBV10-3 and J usage is TRBJ1-1; 7 positions match TRBD1. The CDR3 consists of 16 residues. Germline assignment: CDR1 ENHRY and CDR2 SYGVKD. V lost 2 bases, J lost 6 bases, and 12 bases stayed unmatched. CDR3 nucleotide sequence: TGTGCCATCAGTGAGCGTGTAGACAGGGAGGAATCTGAAGCTTTCTTT. Translating gives CAISERVDREESEAFF.

Turning to this clone: The same CDR3 can be traced to other DNA sequences in this sample. The V gene is TRBV19, the J gene TRBJ1-1; D call uncertain. V was clipped by 6 bases and J by 1 base, with 9 bases between them. The CDR3 totals 13 residues. CDR1 is LNHDA, CDR2 SQIVND, per germline (reference sequence). The CDR3 bases are TGTGCCAGTAGCTTCGGGAGGAACACTGAAGCTTTCTTT. Protein product: CASSFGRNTEAFF.

As DNA, the CDR3 is TGCGCCAGCAAGGTGGGGAGCTCCTACAATGAGCAGTTCTTC. Translated, it gives CASKVGSSYNEQFF. This chain links TRBV10-2 with TRBJ2-1; TRBD2 is a possible D gene (5 bases). Trimming shortened V by 7 bases and J by 0 bases, and 10 bases separated the two germline ends. CDR1 is WSHSY, CDR2 SAAADI, per germline. The CDR3 length is 14 residues.

The chain employs TRBV4-3 and TRBJ2-4; TRBD2 matches 9 bases. The V gene end was trimmed by 0 bases and the J gene end by 8 bases; junction bases not matched to a gene: 5. CDR1 is LGHNA and CDR2 is YSLEER in the germline V gene. The CDR3 extends over 15 amino acids. CDR3 in DNA: TGCGCCAGCAGCCAAGATCGACTAGCGGCAGACATTCAGTACTTC. Its protein is CASSQDRLAADIQYF.

This clone was seen a handful of times. The chain recombines TRBV28 with TRBJ2-7, with D perhaps matching TRBD2 (7 bases). This CDR3 comprises 15 residues. V was cut by 6 bases and J by 5 bases, with 20 bases left in between. The germline V gene has CDR1 MDHEN and CDR2 SYDVKM. CDR3 sequence: CASSLLRGGRDEQYF. As DNA, the CDR3 is TGTGCCAGCAGCCTCCTTAGGGGGGGAAGGGACGAGCAGTACTTC. The full variable domain, completed using reference TRBV28 and TRBJ2-7, is DVKVTQSSRYLVKRTGEKVFLECVQDMDHENMFWYRQDPGLGLRLIYFSYDVKMKEKGDIPEGYSVSREKKERFSLILESASTNQTSMYLCASSLLRGGRDEQYFGPGTRLTVT.

This clone was seen more than once but under ten times. The V call is TRBV27, the J call TRBJ2-5; TRBD2 might be the D (6 bases). The CDR3 totals 14 residues. V lost 7 bases and J 1 base, leaving 13 bases between the germline ends. Germline CDR1 is MNHEY and CDR2 is SMNVEV (reference sequence). CDR3 residues: CASKTGLRQETQYF. Written as DNA, the CDR3 is TGTGCCAGCAAGACGGGACTCCGCCAAGAGACCCAGTACTTC.

Here the CDR3 reads CASNQLGTEQFF. CDR3 coding DNA: TGTGCCAGCAACCAGCTTGGGACTGAGCAGTTCTTC. The rearrangement uses TRBV2 and TRBJ2-1; D is tentatively TRBD1 or TRBD2 (5 bases each). Germline-derived CDR1 and CDR2 are SNHLY and FYNNEI. Trimming shortened V by 7 bases and J by 9 bases, and 13 bases separated the two germline ends. The length of the CDR3 is 12 residues.

The genes are TRBV18 and TRBJ2-3; weak D call: TRBD2 (5 bases). This CDR3 comprises 14 residues. Germline V gene lookup returns CDR1 KGHSH and CDR2 LQKENI. V was trimmed by 6 bases and J by 0 bases, leaving 10 bases between them. The CDR3 is CASSLAASTDTQYF. For the CDR3, the DNA is TGTGCCAGCTCCCTAGCAGCCAGCACAGATACGCAGTATTTT.

This chain uses TRBV10-3 with TRBJ1-1, with D unclear. The germline V gene has CDR1 ENHRY and CDR2 SYGVKD. V was pared by 7 bases and J by 2 bases, with 11 bases between. The CDR3 is made up of 13 amino acids. The CDR3 nucleotides are TGTGCCATCATGAGGGAGTCTAACACTGAAGCTTTCTTT. Its protein is CAIMRESNTEAFF.

The J gene is TRBJ1-1, the V gene TRBV19, with TRBD1 as a possible D gene (5 bases). The ends were cut back, 3 bases at V and 2 bases at J, with 10 bases in the middle. This CDR3 is built from 14 residues. Per the germline V gene, CDR1 is LNHDA and CDR2 is SQIVND (reference sequence). CDR3 amino acids: CASSMGGDNTEAFF. The DNA of the CDR3 is TGTGCCAGTAGTATGGGGGGGGATAACACTGAAGCTTTCTTT.